This T cell receptor beta chain was profiled in a study of vaccination effects on CD4 cells after COVID-19. Study observations and caveats: Common cold coronavirus cross-reactivity was shown by only 1 of 255 vaccine-induced clones in healthy vaccinees. Whether induced by infection or by vaccine, clones showed marked clonal contraction late after vaccination.

TCRdb keeps only in-frame clones here, not all; method: immunoSEQ multiplex PCR. This repertoire shows 20,000 to 25,000 clones, around 75% found once; its top ten account for roughly a fifth. The V segment lost 5 bases and the J segment 4 bases; nucleotides outside the gene matches: 4. Germline V gene data show CDR1 as GTSNPN and CDR2 as SVGIG (reference sequence). This CDR3 is built from 13 residues. Viral peptide pools were used in the ViraFEST assay to expand antigen-specific CD4+ T cells, and sequencing came afterward. Upon completion of 10 to 11 days in culture, CD4+ T cells were isolated. Having tested negative for nucleocapsid antibodies, the vaccine recipients showed no prior SARS-CoV-2 infection. IL-2 medium took the place of half the medium on both days 3 and 7. In the case of this clone: Its antigen remains unidentified.

The source material was CD4+ T cells from PBMCs cultured with HCoV-NL63 spike peptides, sampled before COVID-19 vaccination. This clonotype was sampled from a human donor who received a COVID-19 vaccine. The V call is TRBV30, the J call TRBJ1-4; 7 nucleotides agree with TRBD1. The CDR3 bases are TGTGCCTGGGGGGGACAGTTTAATGAAAAACTGTTTTTT. Residues: CAWGGQFNEKLFF.